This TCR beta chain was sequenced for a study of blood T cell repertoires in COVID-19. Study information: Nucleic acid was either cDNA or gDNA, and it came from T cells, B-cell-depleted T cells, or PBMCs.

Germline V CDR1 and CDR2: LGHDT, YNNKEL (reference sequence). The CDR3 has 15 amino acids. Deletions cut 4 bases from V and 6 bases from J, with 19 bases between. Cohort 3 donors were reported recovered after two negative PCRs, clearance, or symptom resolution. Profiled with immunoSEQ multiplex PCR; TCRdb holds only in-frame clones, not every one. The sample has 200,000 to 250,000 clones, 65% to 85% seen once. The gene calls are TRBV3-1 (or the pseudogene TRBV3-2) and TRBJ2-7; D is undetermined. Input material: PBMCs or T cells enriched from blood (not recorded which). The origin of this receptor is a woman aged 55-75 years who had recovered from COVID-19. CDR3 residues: CASSPRGEMMIEQYF. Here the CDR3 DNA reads TGTGCCAGCAGCCCCCGTGGTGAGATGATGATCGAGCAGTACTTC.